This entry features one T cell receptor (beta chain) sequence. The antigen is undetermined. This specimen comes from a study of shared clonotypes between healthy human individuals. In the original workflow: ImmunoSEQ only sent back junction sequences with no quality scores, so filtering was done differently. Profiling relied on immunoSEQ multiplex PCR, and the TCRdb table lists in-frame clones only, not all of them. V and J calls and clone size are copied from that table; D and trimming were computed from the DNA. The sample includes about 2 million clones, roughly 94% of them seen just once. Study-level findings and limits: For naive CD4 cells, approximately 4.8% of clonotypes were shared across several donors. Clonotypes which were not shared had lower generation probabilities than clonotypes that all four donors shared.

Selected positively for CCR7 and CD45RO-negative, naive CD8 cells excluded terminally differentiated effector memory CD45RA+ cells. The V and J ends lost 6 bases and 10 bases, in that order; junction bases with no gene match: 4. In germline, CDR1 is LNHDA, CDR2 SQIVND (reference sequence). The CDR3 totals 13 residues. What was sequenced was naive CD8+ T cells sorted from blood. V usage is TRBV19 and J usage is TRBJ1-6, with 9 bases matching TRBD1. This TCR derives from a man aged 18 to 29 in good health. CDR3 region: CASRWTGASPLHF. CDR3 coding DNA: TGTGCCAGTAGATGGACAGGGGCCTCACCCCTCCACTTT.